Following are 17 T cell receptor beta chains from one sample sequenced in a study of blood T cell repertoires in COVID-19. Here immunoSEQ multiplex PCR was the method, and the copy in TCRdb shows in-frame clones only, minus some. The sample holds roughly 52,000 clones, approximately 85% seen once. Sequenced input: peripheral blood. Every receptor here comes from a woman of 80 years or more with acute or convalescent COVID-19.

In DNA form, the CDR3 reads TGTGCCAGCAGCCAAGGTGGGTCATGGGGCCATGAGCAGTTCTTC. It encodes CASSQGGSWGHEQFF. The genes are TRBV14 and TRBJ2-1, with D perhaps matching TRBD1 (5 bases). Per the germline V gene, CDR1 is SGHDN and CDR2 is FVKESK. There are 15 residues in the CDR3. The V and J ends lost 1 base and 8 bases respectively, with 15 bases between them.

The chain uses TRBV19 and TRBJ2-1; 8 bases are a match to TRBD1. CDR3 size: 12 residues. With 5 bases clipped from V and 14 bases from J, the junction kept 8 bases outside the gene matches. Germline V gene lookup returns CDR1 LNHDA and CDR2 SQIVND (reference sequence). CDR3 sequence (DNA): TGTGCCAGTAGTGTGATTCCGGGACAGGAGTTCTTC. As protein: CASSVIPGQEFF.

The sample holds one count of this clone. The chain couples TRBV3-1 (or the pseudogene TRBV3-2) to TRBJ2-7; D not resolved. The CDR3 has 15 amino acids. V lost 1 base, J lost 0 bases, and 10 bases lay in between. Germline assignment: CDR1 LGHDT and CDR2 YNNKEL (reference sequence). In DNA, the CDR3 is TGTGCCAGCAGCCAAGGGGTAGCTAGCTCCTACGAGCAGTACTTC. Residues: CASSQGVASSYEQYF.

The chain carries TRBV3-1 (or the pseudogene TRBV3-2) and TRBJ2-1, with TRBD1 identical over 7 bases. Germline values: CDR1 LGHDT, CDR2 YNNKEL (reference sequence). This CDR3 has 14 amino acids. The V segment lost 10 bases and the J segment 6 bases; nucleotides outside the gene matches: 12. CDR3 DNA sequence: TGTGCCACCAGGGGGTCTAGCCCGGGCAATGAGCAGTTCTTC. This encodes CATRGSSPGNEQFF.

The CDR3 coding sequence is TGTGCCAGCAGCCAGCCTAGGGAGGGGAACACTGAAGCTTTCTTT. This codes for CASSQPREGNTEAFF. The chain carries TRBV3-1 (or the pseudogene TRBV3-2) and TRBJ1-1, with D unresolved. CDR1 and CDR2 (germline): LGHDT, YNNKEL (reference sequence). This CDR3 contains 15 residues. Deletions cut 3 bases from V and 1 base from J, with 12 bases between.

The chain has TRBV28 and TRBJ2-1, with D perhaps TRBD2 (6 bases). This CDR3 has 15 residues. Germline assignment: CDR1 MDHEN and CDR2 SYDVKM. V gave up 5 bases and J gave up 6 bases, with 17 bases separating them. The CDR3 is CASSRGGVPSNEQFF. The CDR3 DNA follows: TGTGCCAGCAGTCGAGGAGGGGTTCCTTCCAATGAGCAGTTCTTC. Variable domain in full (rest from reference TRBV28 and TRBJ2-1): DVKVTQSSRYLVKRTGEKVFLECVQDMDHENMFWYRQDPGLGLRLIYFSYDVKMKEKGDIPEGYSVSREKKERFSLILESASTNQTSMYLCASSRGGVPSNEQFFGPGTRLTVL.

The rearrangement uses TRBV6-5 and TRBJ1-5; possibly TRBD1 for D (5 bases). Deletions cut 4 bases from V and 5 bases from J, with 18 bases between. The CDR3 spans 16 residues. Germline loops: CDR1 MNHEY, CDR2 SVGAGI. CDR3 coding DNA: TGTGCCAGCAGTTCGCCCGTCGGGGGGAGGGATCAGCCCCAGCATTTT. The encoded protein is CASSSPVGGRDQPQHF.

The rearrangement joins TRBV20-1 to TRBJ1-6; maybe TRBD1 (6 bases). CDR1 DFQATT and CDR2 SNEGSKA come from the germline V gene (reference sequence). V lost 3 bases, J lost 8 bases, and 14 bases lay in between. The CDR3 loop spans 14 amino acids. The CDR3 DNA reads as TGCAGTGCTAGTAGGGCGCAGGGGCATTCACCCCTCCACTTT. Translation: CSASRAQGHSPLHF.

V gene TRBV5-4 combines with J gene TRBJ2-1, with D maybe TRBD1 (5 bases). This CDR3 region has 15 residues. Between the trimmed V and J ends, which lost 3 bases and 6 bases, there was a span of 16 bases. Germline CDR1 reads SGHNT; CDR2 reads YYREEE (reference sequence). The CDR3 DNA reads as TGTGCCAGCAGCTCCCCCTTTGGGCAGGGCAATGAGCAGTTCTTC. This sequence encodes CASSSPFGQGNEQFF.

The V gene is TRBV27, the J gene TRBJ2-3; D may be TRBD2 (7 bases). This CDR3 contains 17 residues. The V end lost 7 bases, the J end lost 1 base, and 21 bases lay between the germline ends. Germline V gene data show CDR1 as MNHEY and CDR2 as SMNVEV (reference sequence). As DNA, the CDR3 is TGTGCCAGCACCCCAATTGGGGGCGCGGGGGGCACAGATACGCAGTATTTT. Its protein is CASTPIGGAGGTDTQYF.

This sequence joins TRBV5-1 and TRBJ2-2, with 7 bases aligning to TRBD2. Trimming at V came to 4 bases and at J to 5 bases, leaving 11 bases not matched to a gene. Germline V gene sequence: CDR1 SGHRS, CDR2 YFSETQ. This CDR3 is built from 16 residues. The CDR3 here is CASSIGLGVATGELFF. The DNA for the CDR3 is TGCGCCAGCAGCATCGGACTAGGTGTTGCAACCGGGGAGCTGTTTTTT.

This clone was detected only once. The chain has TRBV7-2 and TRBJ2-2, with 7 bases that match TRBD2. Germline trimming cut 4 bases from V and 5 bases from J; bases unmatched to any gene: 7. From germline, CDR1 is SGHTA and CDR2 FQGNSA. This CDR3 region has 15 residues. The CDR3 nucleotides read TGTGCCAGCAGCTGGTCTAGGGGAGGGACCGGGGAGCTGTTTTTT. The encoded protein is CASSWSRGGTGELFF.

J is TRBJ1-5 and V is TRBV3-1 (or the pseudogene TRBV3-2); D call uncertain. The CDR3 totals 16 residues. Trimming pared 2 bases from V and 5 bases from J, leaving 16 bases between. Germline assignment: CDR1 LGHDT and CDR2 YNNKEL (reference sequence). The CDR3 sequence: CASSQHQPSMDQPQHF. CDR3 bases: TGTGCCAGCAGCCAACACCAACCCAGTATGGATCAGCCCCAGCATTTT.

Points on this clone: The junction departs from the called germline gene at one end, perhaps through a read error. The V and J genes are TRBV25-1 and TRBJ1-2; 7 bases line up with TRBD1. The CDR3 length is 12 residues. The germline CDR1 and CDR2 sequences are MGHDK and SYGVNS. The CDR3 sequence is CASSRAGGRTIF. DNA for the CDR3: TGTGCCAGCAGCAGGGCAGGGGGACGTACAATCTTC.

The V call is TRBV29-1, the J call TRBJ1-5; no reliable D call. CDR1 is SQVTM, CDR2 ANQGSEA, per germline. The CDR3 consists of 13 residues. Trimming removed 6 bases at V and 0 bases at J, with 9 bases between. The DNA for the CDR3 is TGCAGCGTCGGCGACAATAGCAATCAGCCCCAGCATTTT. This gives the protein CSVGDNSNQPQHF. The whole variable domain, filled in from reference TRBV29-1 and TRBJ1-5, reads SAVISQKPSRDICQRGTSLTIQCQVDSQVTMMFWYRQQPGQSLTLIATANQGSEATYESGFVIDKFPISRPNLTFSTLTVSNMSPEDSSIYLCSVGDNSNQPQHFGDGTRLSIL.

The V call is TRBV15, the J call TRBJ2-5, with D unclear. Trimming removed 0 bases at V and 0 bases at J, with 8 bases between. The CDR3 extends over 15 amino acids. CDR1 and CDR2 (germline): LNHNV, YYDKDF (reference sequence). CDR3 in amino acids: CATSRDNLNQETQYF. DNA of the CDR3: TGTGCCACCAGCAGAGATAACTTAAACCAAGAGACCCAGTACTTC. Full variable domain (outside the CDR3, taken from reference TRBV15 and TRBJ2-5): DAMVIQNPRYQVTQFGKPVTLSCSQTLNHNVMYWYQQKSSQAPKLLFHYYDKDFNNEADTPDNFQSRRPNTSFCFLDIRSPGLGDTAMYLCATSRDNLNQETQYFGPGTRLLVL.

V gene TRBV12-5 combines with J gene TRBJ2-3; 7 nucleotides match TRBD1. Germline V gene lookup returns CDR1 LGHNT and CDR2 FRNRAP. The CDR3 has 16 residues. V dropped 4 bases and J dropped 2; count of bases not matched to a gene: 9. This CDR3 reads CASGSSGTAYTDTQYF. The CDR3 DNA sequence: TGTGCTAGTGGTTCTTCCGGGACAGCATACACAGATACGCAGTATTTT.